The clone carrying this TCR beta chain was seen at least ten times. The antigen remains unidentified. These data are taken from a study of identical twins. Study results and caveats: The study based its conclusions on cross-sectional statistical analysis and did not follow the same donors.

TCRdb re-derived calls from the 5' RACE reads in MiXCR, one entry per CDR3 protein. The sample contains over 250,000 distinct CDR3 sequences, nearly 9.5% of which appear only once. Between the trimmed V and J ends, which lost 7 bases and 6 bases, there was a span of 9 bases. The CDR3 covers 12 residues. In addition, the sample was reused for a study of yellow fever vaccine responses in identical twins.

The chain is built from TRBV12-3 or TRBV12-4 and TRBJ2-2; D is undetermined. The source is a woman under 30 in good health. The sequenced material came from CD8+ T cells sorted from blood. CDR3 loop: CASTPAAGELFF. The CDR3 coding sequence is TGTGCCAGCACCCCCGCGGCCGGGGAGCTGTTTTTT.